One and the same sample provided the 2 T cell receptor beta chains below, sequenced in a study of Graves' ophthalmopathy and Graves' hyperthyroidism. Amplification of TCR beta CDR3 regions used RNA transcripts. In the first round, RT-PCR was carried out with HTBI primers, and a multiplex PCR formed the second round. TCRdb fed the multiplex PCR reads into MiXCR, producing one record per CDR3 protein. The sample has about 1.1 million distinct CDR3 sequences; less than 45% are singletons. Sequencing input: peripheral blood or thyroid tissue (not recorded which). The receptors shown here come from an adult man with Graves' hyperthyroidism.

The rearrangement links TRBV5-1 to TRBJ2-2, with D unclear. V was shortened by 4 bases and J by 0 bases, with 10 bases between the two germline ends. The CDR3 is made up of 15 amino acids. The germline CDR1 and CDR2 sequences are SGHRS and YFSETQ. Here the CDR3 reads CASSVGASNTGELFF. CDR3 DNA sequence: TGCGCCAGCAGCGTTGGAGCCTCGAACACCGGGGAGCTGTTTTTT.

At least ten counts were recorded for this clonotype. This chain joins TRBV10-3 and TRBJ1-1; the D is unclear. CDR3 length: 15 residues. Germline V gives CDR1 ENHRY, CDR2 SYGVKD. V was pared by 6 bases and J by 0 bases, with 14 bases between. CDR3 coding DNA: TGTGCCATCAGACTGAGATCGGAATTGAACACTGAAGCTTTCTTT. Translating gives CAIRLRSELNTEAFF.